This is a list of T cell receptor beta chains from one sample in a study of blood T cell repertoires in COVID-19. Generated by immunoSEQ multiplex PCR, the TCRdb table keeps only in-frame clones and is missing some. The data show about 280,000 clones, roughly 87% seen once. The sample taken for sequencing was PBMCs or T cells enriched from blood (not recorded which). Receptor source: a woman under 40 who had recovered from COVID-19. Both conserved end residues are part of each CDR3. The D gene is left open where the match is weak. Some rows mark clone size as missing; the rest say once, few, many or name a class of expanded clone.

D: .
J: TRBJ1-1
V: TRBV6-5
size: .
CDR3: CASSHDWNTEAFF
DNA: TGTGCCAGCAGTCACGACTGGAACACTGAAGCTTTCTTT

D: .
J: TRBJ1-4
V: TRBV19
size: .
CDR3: CASTQDPNEKLFF
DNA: TGTGCCAGTACACAGGACCCAAATGAAAAACTGTTTTTT

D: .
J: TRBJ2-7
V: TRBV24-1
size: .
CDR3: CATPRTSTPYEQYF
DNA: TGTGCCACCCCACGGACATCAACACCCTACGAGCAGTACTTC

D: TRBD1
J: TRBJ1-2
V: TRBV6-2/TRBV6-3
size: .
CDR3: CASSYRSGTGGYGYTF
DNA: TGTGCCAGCAGTTACCGATCCGGGACAGGGGGCTATGGCTACACCTTC

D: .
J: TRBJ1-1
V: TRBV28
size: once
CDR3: CASSPSNTEAFF
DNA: TGTGCCAGCAGTCCTTCGAACACTGAAGCTTTCTTT

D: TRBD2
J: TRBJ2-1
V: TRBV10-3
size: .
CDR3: CAIGTRGHNEQFF
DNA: TGTGCCATCGGGACTAGAGGGCACAATGAGCAGTTCTTC

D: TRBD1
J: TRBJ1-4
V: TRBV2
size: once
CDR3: CAWELRRTGINEKLFF
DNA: TGTGCCTGGGAGCTCCGACGGACAGGGATAAATGAAAAACTGTTTTTT

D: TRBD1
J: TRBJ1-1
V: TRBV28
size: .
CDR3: CASRPRGQGARNTEAFF
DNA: TGTGCCAGCAGACCCAGAGGACAGGGGGCGAGGAACACTGAAGCTTTCTTT

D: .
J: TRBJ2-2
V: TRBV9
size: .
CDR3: CASSRGGELFF
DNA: TGTGCCAGCAGCCGAGGAGGGGAGCTGTTTTTT

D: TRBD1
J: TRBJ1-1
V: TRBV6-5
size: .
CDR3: CASRQTGTGNTEAFF
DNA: TGTGCCAGCAGACAAACCGGGACAGGGAACACTGAAGCTTTCTTT

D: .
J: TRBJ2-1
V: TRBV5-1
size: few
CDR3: CASSLVGGRGEQFF
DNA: TGCGCCAGCAGCTTGGTGGGGGGACGCGGGGAGCAGTTCTTC

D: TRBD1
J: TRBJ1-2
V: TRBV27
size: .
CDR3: CASSSQGRYGYTF
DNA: TGTGCCAGCAGTTCACAGGGGAGATATGGCTACACCTTC

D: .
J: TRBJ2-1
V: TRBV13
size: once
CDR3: CASSSDWRLYNEQFF
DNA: TGTGCCAGCAGCTCCGACTGGAGATTATACAATGAGCAGTTCTTC

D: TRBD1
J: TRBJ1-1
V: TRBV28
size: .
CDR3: CASSLLGGNLLGEAFF
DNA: TGTGCCAGCAGTTTATTAGGGGGCAACCTCTTGGGGGAAGCTTTCTTT

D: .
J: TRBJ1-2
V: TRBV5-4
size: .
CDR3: CASSLDSNYGYTF
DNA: TGTGCCAGCAGCTTGGACAGTAACTATGGCTACACCTTC

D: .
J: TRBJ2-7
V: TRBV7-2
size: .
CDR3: CASSLEAGYEQYF
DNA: TGTGCCAGCAGCTTAGAGGCAGGTTACGAGCAGTACTTC

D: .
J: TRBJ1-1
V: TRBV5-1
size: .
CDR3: CASRAGKGPMNTEAFF
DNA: TGCGCCAGCAGGGCGGGGAAGGGGCCGATGAACACTGAAGCTTTCTTT

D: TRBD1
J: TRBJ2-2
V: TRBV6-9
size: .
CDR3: CASSYQRPRQGLGTGELFF
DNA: TGTGCCAGCAGTTATCAACGCCCAAGACAGGGGTTGGGCACCGGGGAGCTGTTTTTT

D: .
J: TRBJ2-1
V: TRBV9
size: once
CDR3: CASSVGSSGFYNEQFF
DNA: TGTGCCAGCAGCGTAGGAAGTAGCGGCTTTTACAATGAGCAGTTCTTC

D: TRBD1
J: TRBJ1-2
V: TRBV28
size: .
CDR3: CASSFIQGQGAIEDGYTF
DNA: TGTGCCAGCAGTTTTATTCAGGGACAGGGGGCAATAGAAGATGGCTACACCTTC

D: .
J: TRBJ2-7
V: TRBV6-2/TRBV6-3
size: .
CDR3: CASSPPGLPYEQYF
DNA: TGTGCCAGCAGCCCCCCCGGACTACCCTACGAGCAGTACTTC

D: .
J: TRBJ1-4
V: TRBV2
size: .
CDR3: CASSEALQAAGGKLFF
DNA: TGTGCCAGCAGTGAAGCGCTTCAGGCGGCGGGCGGGAAACTGTTTTTT

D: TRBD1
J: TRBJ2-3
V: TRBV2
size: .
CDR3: CASLDRGTGQDTQYF
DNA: TGTGCCAGCTTGGACAGGGGGACGGGGCAAGATACGCAGTATTTT

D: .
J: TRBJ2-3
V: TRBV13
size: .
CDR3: CASSQRVGAGTDTQYF
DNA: TGTGCCAGCAGCCAAAGGGTGGGGGCTGGGACAGATACGCAGTATTTT

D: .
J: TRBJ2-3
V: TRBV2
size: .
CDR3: CASSGAGNTQYF
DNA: TGTGCCAGCAGTGGGGCGGGGAATACGCAGTATTTT